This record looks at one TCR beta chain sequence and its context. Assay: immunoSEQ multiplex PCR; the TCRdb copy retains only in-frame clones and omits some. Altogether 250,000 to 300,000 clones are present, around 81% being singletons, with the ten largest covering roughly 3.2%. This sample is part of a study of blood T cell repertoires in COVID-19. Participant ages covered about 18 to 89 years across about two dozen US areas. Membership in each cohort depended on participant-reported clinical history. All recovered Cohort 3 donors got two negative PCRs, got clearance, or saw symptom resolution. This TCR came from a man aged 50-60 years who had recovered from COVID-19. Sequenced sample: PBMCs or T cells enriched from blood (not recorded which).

For the CDR3, the DNA is TGTGCCAGCTCATTCCTCGACAGCTCCTACGAGCAGTACTTC. Translated: CASSFLDSSYEQYF. This sequence joins TRBV18 and TRBJ2-7, with TRBD1 as a possible D gene (5 bases). CDR3 length: 14 amino acids. V was cut by 5 bases and J by 0 bases, with 11 bases left in between. CDR1 is KGHSH, CDR2 LQKENI, per germline.